This TCR beta chain derives from a study of T cells after yellow fever vaccination. Trimming pared 7 bases from V and 3 bases from J, leaving 15 bases between. This CDR3 is 14 amino acids long. The V gene's germline CDR1 is ENHRY and CDR2 SYGVKD. Conversion of TCR transcripts into cDNA relied on 5'RACE template switching, which added a universal primer site and UMIs. Each CDR3 protein gets one entry after TCRdb re-called the 5' RACE reads with MiXCR. The table has nearly 550,000 distinct CDR3 sequences, about a fifth seen once; the top ten hold roughly an eighth. This TCR derives from a man aged 25 to 40 who received the YFV17D yellow fever vaccine. This chain uses TRBV10-3 with TRBJ1-2; no clear D. The sequencing used PBMCs, collected 15 days after the yellow fever booster vaccination. This CDR3 is CAITGQAEDYGYTF. The DNA of the CDR3 is TGTGCCATCACGGGCCAGGCGGAGGACTATGGCTACACCTTC.